These T cell receptor beta chains were read from a single sample in a study of T-cell reconstitution after alpha-beta-depleted transplantation in children. TCRdb passed the PCR reads through MiXCR, listing each CDR3 protein once. The sample includes about 980,000 distinct CDR3 sequences, 25% to 30% of them seen just once. The specimen comprised PBMCs, mostly from graft donor cells, sampled 360 days after TCRalphabeta/CD19-depleted stem cell transplant. The receptors were gathered from a boy under two years old who had a stem cell transplant for SCID, so the T cells may come from the graft donor. Each CDR3 is given with its conserved first and last residue. D genes are given only for firm matches. Size is stated for part of the rows, as once, few or many counts, or as a class when the clone is expanded.

d_call: TRBD1; v_call: TRBV6-5; clone_size: NA; cdr3_length: 15; j_call: TRBJ2-7; cdr3_aa: CASSSPGQPTYEQYF; cdr3_nt: TGTGCCAGCAGTTCCCCGGGACAGCCAACTTACGAGCAGTACTTC
d_call: NA; v_call: TRBV12-3/TRBV12-4; clone_size: few; cdr3_length: 14; j_call: TRBJ2-5; cdr3_aa: CASTFRGGAETQYF; cdr3_nt: TGTGCCAGCACCTTCAGGGGCGGGGCAGAGACCCAGTACTTC
d_call: NA; v_call: TRBV5-1; clone_size: few; cdr3_length: 13; j_call: TRBJ2-1; cdr3_aa: CASSFDWVGEQFF; cdr3_nt: TGCGCCAGCAGCTTCGACTGGGTGGGAGAGCAGTTCTTC
d_call: NA; v_call: TRBV10-3; clone_size: NA; cdr3_length: 15; j_call: TRBJ1-2; cdr3_aa: CAISEGGQPSNGYTF; cdr3_nt: TGTGCCATCAGTGAGGGAGGACAGCCCAGCAATGGCTACACCTTC
d_call: NA; v_call: TRBV4-2; clone_size: NA; cdr3_length: 19; j_call: TRBJ1-1; cdr3_aa: CASSRIGEGRVGEDTEAFF; cdr3_nt: TGTGCCAGCAGCCGGATAGGCGAGGGGCGGGTCGGGGAGGACACTGAAGCTTTCTTT
d_call: TRBD2; v_call: TRBV5-1; clone_size: few; cdr3_length: 15; j_call: TRBJ2-1; cdr3_aa: CASTRLAGQYNEQFF; cdr3_nt: TGCGCCAGCACCCGACTAGCGGGGCAATACAATGAGCAGTTCTTC
d_call: TRBD2; v_call: TRBV7-3; clone_size: NA; cdr3_length: 15; j_call: TRBJ2-1; cdr3_aa: CASSPIGGNYNEQFF; cdr3_nt: TGTGCCAGCAGCCCTATCGGGGGGAATTACAATGAGCAGTTCTTC
d_call: NA; v_call: TRBV6-5; clone_size: few; cdr3_length: 16; j_call: TRBJ2-1; cdr3_aa: CASSLLGGRTYNEQFF; cdr3_nt: TGTGCCAGCAGTTTGCTCGGGGGGCGAACCTACAATGAGCAGTTCTTC
d_call: NA; v_call: TRBV5-1; clone_size: NA; cdr3_length: 11; j_call: TRBJ1-2; cdr3_aa: CASSPGEGYTF; cdr3_nt: TGCGCCAGCAGCCCAGGGGAAGGCTACACCTTC
d_call: TRBD1; v_call: TRBV20-1; clone_size: NA; cdr3_length: 15; j_call: TRBJ2-4; cdr3_aa: CSARNRGKSKNIQYF; cdr3_nt: TGCAGTGCTAGGAACAGGGGGAAGAGCAAAAACATTCAGTACTTC
d_call: NA; v_call: TRBV4-1; clone_size: few; cdr3_length: 13; j_call: TRBJ2-1; cdr3_aa: CASSQSIRREQFF; cdr3_nt: TGCGCCAGCAGCCAATCCATTCGGAGAGAGCAGTTCTTC
d_call: NA; v_call: TRBV12-3/TRBV12-4; clone_size: NA; cdr3_length: 21; j_call: TRBJ1-5; cdr3_aa: CASSLWFPLGPQFLLGQPQHF; cdr3_nt: TGTGCCAGCAGTTTATGGTTTCCTCTGGGACCCCAATTCTTACTAGGTCAGCCCCAGCATTTT
d_call: TRBD1; v_call: TRBV12-3/TRBV12-4; clone_size: NA; cdr3_length: 17; j_call: TRBJ1-4; cdr3_aa: CASSPGGTGSTNEKLFF; cdr3_nt: TGTGCCAGCAGTCCGGGCGGGACAGGTTCAACTAATGAAAAACTGTTTTTT
d_call: NA; v_call: TRBV5-8; clone_size: NA; cdr3_length: 16; j_call: TRBJ1-2; cdr3_aa: CASSLGRGYFNYGYTF; cdr3_nt: TGTGCCAGCAGCTTGGGCAGGGGTTACTTTAACTATGGCTACACCTTC
d_call: NA; v_call: TRBV5-1; clone_size: few; cdr3_length: 13; j_call: TRBJ2-7; cdr3_aa: CASSSGHPYEQYF; cdr3_nt: TGCGCCAGCAGTTCGGGACACCCCTACGAGCAGTACTTC
d_call: NA; v_call: TRBV20-1; clone_size: NA; cdr3_length: 15; j_call: TRBJ2-3; cdr3_aa: CSVVLYTLEADTQYF; cdr3_nt: TGCAGTGTGGTTTTATACACCCTTGAAGCAGATACGCAGTATTTT
d_call: TRBD1; v_call: TRBV7-3; clone_size: many; cdr3_length: 14; j_call: TRBJ1-1; cdr3_aa: CASSVSGGGPEAFF; cdr3_nt: TGTGCCAGCAGCGTTTCAGGGGGAGGCCCTGAAGCTTTCTTT
d_call: TRBD1; v_call: TRBV28; clone_size: few; cdr3_length: 14; j_call: TRBJ1-1; cdr3_aa: CASSSQGEVTEAFF; cdr3_nt: TGTGCCAGCAGTTCACAGGGGGAGGTGACTGAAGCTTTCTTT
d_call: NA; v_call: TRBV7-9; clone_size: NA; cdr3_length: 13; j_call: TRBJ2-5; cdr3_aa: CASSFLEDLTQYF; cdr3_nt: TGTGCCAGCAGCTTCTTGGAGGACCTGACCCAGTACTTC
d_call: NA; v_call: TRBV29-1; clone_size: NA; cdr3_length: 11; j_call: TRBJ2-1; cdr3_aa: CSAGPGPEQFF; cdr3_nt: TGCAGCGCCGGGCCCGGGCCTGAGCAGTTCTTC
d_call: NA; v_call: TRBV5-1; clone_size: NA; cdr3_length: 16; j_call: TRBJ1-1; cdr3_aa: CASSFGHNGGNTEAFF; cdr3_nt: TGCGCCAGCAGCTTTGGCCATAATGGGGGTAACACTGAAGCTTTCTTT
d_call: NA; v_call: TRBV6-5; clone_size: NA; cdr3_length: 15; j_call: TRBJ1-1; cdr3_aa: CASSFWKATDTEAFF; cdr3_nt: TGTGCCAGCAGTTTTTGGAAAGCGACGGACACTGAAGCTTTCTTT